This TCR beta chain was retrieved from a study of Graves' ophthalmopathy and Graves' hyperthyroidism. This CDR3 has 14 amino acids. V was clipped by 6 bases and J by 4 bases, with 10 bases between them. Germline V gives CDR1 ENHRY, CDR2 SYGVKD. The TCR beta CDR3 regions underwent amplification from RNA transcripts. RT-PCR in the first round used HTBI primers; a second-round multiplex PCR followed. TCRdb reanalysed the multiplex PCR reads using MiXCR and keeps one entry per CDR3 protein. The sample contains around 660,000 distinct CDR3 sequences, just over 40% of which appear only once. The source is an adult man with Graves' ophthalmopathy. Input material: peripheral blood. This chain joins TRBV10-3 and TRBJ2-6; D call uncertain. CDR3 region: CAIRPTTGANVLTF. In DNA, the CDR3 is TGTGCCATCAGACCGACCACGGGGGCCAACGTCCTGACTTTC.